This T cell receptor (beta chain) was recovered during a study of shared clonotypes between healthy human individuals. Naive CD8 populations comprised CD45RO-negative cells positively selected for CCR7, excluding terminally differentiated effector memory CD45RA+ cells. Every contributor of samples was a Caucasian grown-up residing in Nashville, Tennessee. The protocol was immunoSEQ multiplex PCR, while the TCRdb copy is restricted to in-frame clones and leaves out a portion. This sample carries roughly 600,000 clones, roughly 98% of them seen once, and the ten largest clones take 0.25% to 0.35%. The CDR3 extends over 13 amino acids. V was cut by 6 bases and J by 4 bases, with 13 bases left in between. The germline gives CDR1 MNHEY, CDR2 SMNVEV (reference sequence).

The sequencing sample was made of naive CD8+ T cells sorted from blood. The chain couples TRBV27 to TRBJ2-7, with D possibly matching TRBD2 (5 bases). The origin of this receptor is a man aged 25-40 years in good health. CDR3 amino acids: CASRSSRGYEQYF. CDR3 in DNA: TGTGCCAGCAGGTCCTCACGCGGGTACGAGCAGTACTTC.